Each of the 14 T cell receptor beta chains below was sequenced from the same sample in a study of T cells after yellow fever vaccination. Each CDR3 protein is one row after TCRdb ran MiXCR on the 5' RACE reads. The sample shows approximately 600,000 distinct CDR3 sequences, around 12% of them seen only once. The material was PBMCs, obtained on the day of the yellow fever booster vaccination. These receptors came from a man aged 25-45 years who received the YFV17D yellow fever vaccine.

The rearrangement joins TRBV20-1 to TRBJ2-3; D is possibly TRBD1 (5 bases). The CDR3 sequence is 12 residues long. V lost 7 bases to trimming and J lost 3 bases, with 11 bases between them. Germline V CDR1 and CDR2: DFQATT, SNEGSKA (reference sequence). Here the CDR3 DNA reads TGCAGTGGGGGCAGGGATACAGATACGCAGTATTTT. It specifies CSGGRDTDTQYF.

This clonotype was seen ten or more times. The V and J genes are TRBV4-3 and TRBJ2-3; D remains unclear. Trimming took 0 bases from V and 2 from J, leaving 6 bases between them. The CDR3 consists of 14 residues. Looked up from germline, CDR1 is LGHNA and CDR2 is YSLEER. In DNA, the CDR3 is TGCGCCAGCAGCCAAGATGTTGACACAGATACGCAGTATTTT. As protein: CASSQDVDTDTQYF.

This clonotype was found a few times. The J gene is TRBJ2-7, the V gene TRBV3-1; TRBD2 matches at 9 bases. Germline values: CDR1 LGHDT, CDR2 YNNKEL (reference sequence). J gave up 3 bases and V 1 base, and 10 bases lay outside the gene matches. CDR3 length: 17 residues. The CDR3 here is CASSQGLGAGGGYEQYF. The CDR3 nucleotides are TGTGCCAGCAGCCAAGGTCTGGGGGCGGGAGGGGGCTACGAGCAGTACTTC.

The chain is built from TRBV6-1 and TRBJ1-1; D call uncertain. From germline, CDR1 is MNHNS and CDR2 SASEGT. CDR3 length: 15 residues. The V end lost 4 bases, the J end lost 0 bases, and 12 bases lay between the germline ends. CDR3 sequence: CASSASGMMNTEAFF. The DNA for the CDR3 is TGTGCCAGCAGTGCCTCCGGCATGATGAACACTGAAGCTTTCTTT.

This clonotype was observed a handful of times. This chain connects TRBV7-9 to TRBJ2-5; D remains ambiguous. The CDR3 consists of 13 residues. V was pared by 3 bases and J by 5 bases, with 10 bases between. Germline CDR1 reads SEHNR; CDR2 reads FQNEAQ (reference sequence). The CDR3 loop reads CASSFGGVETQYF. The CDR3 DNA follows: TGTGCCAGCAGCTTTGGCGGAGTGGAGACCCAGTACTTC.

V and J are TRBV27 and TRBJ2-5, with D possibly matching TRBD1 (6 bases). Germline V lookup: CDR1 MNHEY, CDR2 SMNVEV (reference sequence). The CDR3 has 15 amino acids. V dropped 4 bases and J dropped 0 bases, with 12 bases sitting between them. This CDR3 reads CASSSQGLYQETQYF. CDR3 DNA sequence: TGTGCCAGCAGTTCACAGGGATTGTACCAAGAGACCCAGTACTTC.

Here the CDR3 reads CSASPRDRGTGELFF. CDR3 sequence (DNA): TGCAGTGCTAGCCCCCGGGACAGGGGGACCGGGGAGCTGTTTTTT. The J gene is TRBJ2-2, the V gene TRBV20-1, with 11 bases identical to TRBD1. This CDR3 is built from 15 residues. Germline V gene sequence: CDR1 DFQATT, CDR2 SNEGSKA (reference sequence). V gave up 3 bases and J gave up 5 bases; unmatched junction bases: 5.

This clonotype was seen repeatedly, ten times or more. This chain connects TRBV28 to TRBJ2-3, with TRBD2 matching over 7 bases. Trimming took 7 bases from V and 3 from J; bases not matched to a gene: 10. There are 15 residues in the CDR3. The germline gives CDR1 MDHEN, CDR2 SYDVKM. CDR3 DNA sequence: TGTGCCAGCAACTCGGGCGGGAGCGGGACAGATACGCAGTATTTT. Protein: CASNSGGSGTDTQYF.

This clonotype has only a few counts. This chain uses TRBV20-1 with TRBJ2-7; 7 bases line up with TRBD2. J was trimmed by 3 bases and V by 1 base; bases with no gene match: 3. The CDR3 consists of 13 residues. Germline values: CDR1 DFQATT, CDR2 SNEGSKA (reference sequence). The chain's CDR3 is CSARAASGYEQYF. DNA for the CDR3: TGCAGTGCTAGAGCGGCTAGCGGCTACGAGCAGTACTTC.

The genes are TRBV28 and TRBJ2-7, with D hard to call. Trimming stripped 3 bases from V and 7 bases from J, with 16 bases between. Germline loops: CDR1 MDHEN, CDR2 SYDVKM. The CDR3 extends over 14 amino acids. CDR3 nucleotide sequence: TGTGCCAGCAGTTTTCGGACGGATTTATGGGAGCAGTACTTC. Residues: CASSFRTDLWEQYF.

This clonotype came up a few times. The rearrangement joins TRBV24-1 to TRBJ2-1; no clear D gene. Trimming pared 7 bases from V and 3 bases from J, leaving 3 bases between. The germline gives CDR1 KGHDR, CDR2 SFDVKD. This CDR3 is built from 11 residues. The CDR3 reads CATSFYNEQFF. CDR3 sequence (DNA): TGTGCCACCAGCTTCTACAATGAGCAGTTCTTC.

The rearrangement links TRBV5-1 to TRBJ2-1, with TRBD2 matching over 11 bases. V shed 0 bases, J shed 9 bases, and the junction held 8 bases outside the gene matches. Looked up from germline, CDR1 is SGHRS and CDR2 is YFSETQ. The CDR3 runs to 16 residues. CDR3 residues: CASSLDLAGGRVEQFF. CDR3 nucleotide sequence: TGCGCCAGCAGCTTGGATCTAGCGGGAGGCCGGGTTGAGCAGTTCTTC.

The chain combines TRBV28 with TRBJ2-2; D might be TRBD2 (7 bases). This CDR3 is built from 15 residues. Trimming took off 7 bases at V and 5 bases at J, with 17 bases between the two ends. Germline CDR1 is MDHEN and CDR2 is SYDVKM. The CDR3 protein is CASTRGGGRTGELFF. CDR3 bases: TGTGCCAGCACCAGGGGCGGGGGTCGGACCGGGGAGCTGTTTTTT. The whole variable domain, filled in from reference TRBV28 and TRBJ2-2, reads DVKVTQSSRYLVKRTGEKVFLECVQDMDHENMFWYRQDPGLGLRLIYFSYDVKMKEKGDIPEGYSVSREKKERFSLILESASTNQTSMYLCASTRGGGRTGELFFGEGSRLTVL.

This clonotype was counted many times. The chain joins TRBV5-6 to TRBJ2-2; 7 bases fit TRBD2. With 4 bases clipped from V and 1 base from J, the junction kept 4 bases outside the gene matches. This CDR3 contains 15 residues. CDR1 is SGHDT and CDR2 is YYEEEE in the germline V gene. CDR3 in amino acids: CASSQRDRNTGELFF. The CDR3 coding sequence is TGTGCCAGCAGCCAGCGGGACCGGAACACCGGGGAGCTGTTTTTT.